This TCR beta chain comes out of a study of T-cell reconstitution after alpha-beta-depleted transplantation in children (dated by TCRdb to about 2016). For the wider study: Using TCR repertoire profiling, the study quantitatively followed how T-cell immune reconstitution unfolded in children after TCRalphabeta/CD19-depleted allogeneic hematopoietic cell transplantation.

From the cysteine up to the phenylalanine, the CDR3 has a length of 14 residues. Kept here is only the CDR3 DNA, which spans 42 bases and is read in frame from base 1. Trimmed from V: 1 base; trimmed from J: 5 bases; junction bases lacking a gene match: 4. Based on the germline V gene (reference sequence), the CDR1 and CDR2 sequences are LNHNV and YYDKDF. This clonotype has just a few counts. Its antigen remains undetermined. Base qualities were left out, and no much larger clone turns up one base away. The treatment or condition label here, explained by the study, means: allogeneic hematopoietic cell transplantation with graft depleted of TCRalphabeta T cells and CD19 B cells. Transplant recipients were children who received TCRalphabeta/CD19-depleted allogeneic hematopoietic cell grafts. Overall study results and their limits: Hyperexpanded clone frequencies declined over subsequent months; after one year, T-cell counts and TCRbeta diversity were mostly attributed to newly produced T cells. In some patients, high TCRbeta diversity at day 60 was attributed to recipient T cells and intrathymic progenitors that had survived conditioning. Apparently early alphabetaT-cell count recovery about two months after transplant reportedly relied on only several hundred rapidly expanded clones derived from non-depleted graft cells.

Libraries were built with PCR. Sequenced using an Illumina HiSeq 2500. TCR libraries were prepared with molecular barcoding, using unique molecular identifiers to normalize TCRbeta repertoire quantification. TCRdb handled the public reads itself, with Q25 trimming in fastp and clone calling in MiXCR, and kept productive beta chains. Identical CDR3 protein sequences are pooled into one entry, listed with their most common genes and DNA. The table for this sample lists roughly 200,000 distinct CDR3 sequences; roughly a tenth of them were counted only once. Approximately 28% of the sample goes to the ten largest clones.

Sequencing was performed on PBMCs, taken before TCRalphabeta/CD19-depleted stem cell transplant. The receptor was derived from a child younger than two with acute myeloid leukemia, due to receive a stem cell transplant. The sequence joins TRBV15 to TRBJ1-1; 7 of the junction bases match TRBD1. In nucleotides, the sequence is TGTGCCACCAGCAGAGGACAGGGAGGAACTGAAGCTTTCTTT. Translated, it gives CATSRGQGGTEAFF. Outside the CDR3, residues come from the reference TRBV15 and TRBJ1-1 proteins, so the full variable domain is: DAMVIQNPRYQVTQFGKPVTLSCSQTLNHNVMYWYQQKSSQAPKLLFHYYDKDFNNEADTPDNFQSRRPNTSFCFLDIRSPGLGDTAMYLCATSRGQGGTEAFFGQGTRLTVV.